This TCR beta chain came from a study of human T cells and chemical hapten exposure (dated by TCRdb to about 2021). A note on the overall study: For sensitization, 2% DPC in acetone was applied to a roughly 2 cm by roughly 2 cm area of upper inner arm skin. Throughout the approximately 25-week study period, patients were also given weekly therapeutic DPC doses on the scalp. Patch tests used Finn chambers with 0.01% DPC on the upper back, scored after 6 days by International Contact Dermatitis Research Group standards. The study tracked peripheral blood TCR repertoire changes in vivo during primary and secondary sensitization to the hapten diphenylcyclopropenone (DPC) in alopecia patients. Blood was sampled from patients pre-sensitization (week 0) and at 2, 6 and about 24 weeks after DPC sensitization. Libraries were pooled for sequencing, and variation in per-sample TCR yields was attributed mainly to small differences in library volumes within the pool. Nearly 30 alopecia patients provided blood for TCR sequencing at one to four time points (pre-sensitization, 2, 6 and 24 weeks). The patient cohort, mostly female, included alopecia areata with under or over 50% scalp involvement, alopecia totalis and alopecia universalis. Paper-wide results and their limitations: After repeated subsampling, the strength of the expansion versus patch-test correlation and the threshold at which it became significant changed. DPC sensitization did not change how many TCRs were above 1 in 1000 frequency, and no evidence was found of alterations in global repertoire structure. A positive correlation was found between the number of PT1 expanded TCRs and patch test score, with significance reached at thresholds 8, 16 and 32 but not 4. Alopecia, a presumed autoimmune disease, was present in all patients, so the immune response of the patients might differ from that of healthy individuals. Expanded TCRs formed significantly more large CDR3 similarity clusters than pre-sensitization or healthy control sets, consistent with antigen-driven responses.

Its CDR3 holds 13 amino acids, cysteine through phenylalanine. Only the CDR3 region is kept as DNA, spanning 39 bases read in frame from base 1. Taken from the germline V gene, the CDR1 and CDR2 loops are ENHRY and SYGVKD. V is shortened by 0 bases, J by 3 bases, and the region joining them spans 5 bases. Taken with the paper, the label for time point translates to: patch test 1, 2 weeks after DPC sensitization. This sample's treatment or condition label indicates: therapeutic diphenylcyclopropenone sensitization with weekly scalp DPC. Blood at each patch-test visit was drawn before the patch test was applied. To be eligible, patients had to be aged 18 to 70, diagnosed with alopecia and judged suitable for DPC therapy, while pregnant patients were excluded. Total RNA was isolated from unfractionated whole blood collected in Tempus Blood RNA tubes. Library construction relied on RACE. The sample was run on a NextSeq 500. Library preparation attached unique molecular identifiers to individual cDNA molecules for quantitative, reproducible TCR counting. Each blood RNA sample was used to sequence both TCR alpha and TCR beta chains. Under the source paper's analysis protocol: The median number of TCRs per sample was over 95,000, ranging from roughly 23,224 to 700,000. V, J and CDR3 annotation of the TCR reads was carried out using the Decombinator software suite. For the PS versus PT1 abundance plots, all samples were subsampled to the same number of TCRs (28,000). Expanded TCRs were defined as absent before sensitization and observed at least eight times at the 2-week time point. TCRdb passed the public sequencing reads through fastp at Q25 and MiXCR, retaining productive beta sequences. A single entry per CDR3 protein holds the most common genes and DNA from its merged rows. These V and J calls derive from TCRdb rather than the authors' analysis. Counted in this sample were some 180,000 distinct CDR3 sequences; approximately 20% of them appeared once. Under 7.5% of the sample goes to the ten largest clones.

About this clonotype itself: This clone's antigen is unknown. Qualities for individual bases were not recorded, and no much larger clone is one base off.

This clonotype was sampled from a woman aged 50 to 65 with alopecia areata. Some clones in this sample may be carry-over from other donors' samples. Recombination joined TRBV10-3 with TRBJ1-1, with the D gene uncertain. This sample comprised whole blood, obtained in connection with sensitization to the hapten diphenylcyclopropenone (DPC). The CDR3 protein: CAISESGYTEAFF. The sequenced DNA: TGTGCCATCAGTGAGTCAGGGTACACTGAAGCTTTCTTT.